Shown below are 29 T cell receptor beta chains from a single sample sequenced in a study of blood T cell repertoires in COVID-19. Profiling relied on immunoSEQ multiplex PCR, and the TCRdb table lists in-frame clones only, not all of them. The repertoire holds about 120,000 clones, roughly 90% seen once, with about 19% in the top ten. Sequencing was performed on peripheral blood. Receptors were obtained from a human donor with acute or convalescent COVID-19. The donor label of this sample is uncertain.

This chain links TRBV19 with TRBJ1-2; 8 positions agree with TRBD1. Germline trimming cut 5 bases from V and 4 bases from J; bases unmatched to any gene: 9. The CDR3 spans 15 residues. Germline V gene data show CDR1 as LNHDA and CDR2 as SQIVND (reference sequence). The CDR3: CASSVGQGPRYGYTF. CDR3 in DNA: TGTGCCAGTAGTGTCGGACAGGGCCCCCGCTATGGCTACACCTTC.

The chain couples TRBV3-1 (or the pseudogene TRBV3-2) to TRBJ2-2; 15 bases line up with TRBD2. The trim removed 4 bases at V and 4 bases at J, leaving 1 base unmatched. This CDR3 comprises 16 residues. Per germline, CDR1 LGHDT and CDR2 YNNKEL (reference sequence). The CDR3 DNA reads TGTGCCAGCAGCCGGACTAGCGGGGGGGGCACCGGGGAGCTGTTTTTT. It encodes CASSRTSGGGTGELFF.

The CDR3 nucleotides read TGTGCCAGCATGGGAGGGACGCCCTTGGATACGCAGTATTTT. Translating gives CASMGGTPLDTQYF. The chain is built from TRBV6-5 and TRBJ2-3, with TRBD2 identical over 7 bases. The CDR3 spans 14 residues. Germline V lookup: CDR1 MNHEY, CDR2 SVGAGI. V dropped 7 bases and J dropped 6; count of bases not matched to a gene: 10.

CDR3: CASSFGPREVFF. In DNA form, the CDR3 reads TGTGCCAGCAGTTTTGGCCCCAGAGAGGTGTTTTTT. The rearrangement links TRBV12-3 or TRBV12-4 to TRBJ1-4; D is unresolved. V gave up 3 bases and J gave up 15 bases, with 14 bases separating them. The length of the CDR3 is 12 residues.

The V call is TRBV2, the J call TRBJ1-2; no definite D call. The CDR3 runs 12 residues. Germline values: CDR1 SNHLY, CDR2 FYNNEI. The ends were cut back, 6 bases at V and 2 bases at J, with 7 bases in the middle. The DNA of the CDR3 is TGTGCCAGCAGGATGGAGAACTATGGCTACACCTTC. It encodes CASRMENYGYTF.

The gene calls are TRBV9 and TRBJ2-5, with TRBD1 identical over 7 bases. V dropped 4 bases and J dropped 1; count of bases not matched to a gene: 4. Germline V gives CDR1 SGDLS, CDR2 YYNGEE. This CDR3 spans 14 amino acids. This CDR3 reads CASSTGVFQETQYF. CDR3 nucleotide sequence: TGTGCCAGCAGCACAGGGGTCTTCCAAGAGACCCAGTACTTC. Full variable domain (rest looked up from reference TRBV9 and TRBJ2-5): DSGVTQTPKHLITATGQRVTLRCSPRSGDLSVYWYQQSLDQGLQFLIQYYNGEERAKGNILERFSAQQFPDLHSELNLSSLELGDSALYFCASSTGVFQETQYFGPGTRLLVL.

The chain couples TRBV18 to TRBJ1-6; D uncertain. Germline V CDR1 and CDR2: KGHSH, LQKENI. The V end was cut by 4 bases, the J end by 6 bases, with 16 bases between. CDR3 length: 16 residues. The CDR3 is CASSRELEATNSPLHF. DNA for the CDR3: TGTGCCAGCTCACGGGAGCTCGAGGCAACTAATTCACCCCTCCACTTT.

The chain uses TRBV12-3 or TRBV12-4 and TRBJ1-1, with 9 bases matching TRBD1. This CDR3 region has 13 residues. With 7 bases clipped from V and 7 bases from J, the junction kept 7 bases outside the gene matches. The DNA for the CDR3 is TGTGCCAGCACCTTGGGACAGGGCCGTGAAGCTTTCTTT. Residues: CASTLGQGREAFF.

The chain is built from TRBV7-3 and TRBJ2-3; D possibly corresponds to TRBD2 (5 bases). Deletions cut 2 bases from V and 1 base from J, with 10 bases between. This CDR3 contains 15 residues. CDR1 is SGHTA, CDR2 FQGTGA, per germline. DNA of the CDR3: TGTGCCAGCAGCTTATATGAGGGCGGCACAGATACGCAGTATTTT. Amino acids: CASSLYEGGTDTQYF.

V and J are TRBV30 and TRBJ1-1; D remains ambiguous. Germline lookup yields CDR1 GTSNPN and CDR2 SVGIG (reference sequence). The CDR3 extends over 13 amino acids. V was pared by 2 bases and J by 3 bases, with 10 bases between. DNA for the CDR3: TGTGCCTGGAGTCTTGTCAGTGACACTGAAGCTTTCTTT. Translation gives CAWSLVSDTEAFF.

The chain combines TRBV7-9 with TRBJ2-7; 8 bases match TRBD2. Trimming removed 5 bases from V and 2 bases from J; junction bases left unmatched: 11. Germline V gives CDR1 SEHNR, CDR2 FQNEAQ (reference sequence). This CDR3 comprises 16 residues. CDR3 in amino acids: CASSASRGLGTYEQYF. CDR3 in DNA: TGTGCCAGCAGCGCCTCCAGGGGACTAGGTACCTACGAGCAGTACTTC.

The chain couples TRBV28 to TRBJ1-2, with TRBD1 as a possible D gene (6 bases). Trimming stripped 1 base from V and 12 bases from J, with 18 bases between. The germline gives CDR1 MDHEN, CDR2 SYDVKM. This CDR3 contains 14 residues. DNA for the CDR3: TGTGCCAGCAGTTTATATCAGGGAGGGGGAGAAAACACCTTC. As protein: CASSLYQGGGENTF.

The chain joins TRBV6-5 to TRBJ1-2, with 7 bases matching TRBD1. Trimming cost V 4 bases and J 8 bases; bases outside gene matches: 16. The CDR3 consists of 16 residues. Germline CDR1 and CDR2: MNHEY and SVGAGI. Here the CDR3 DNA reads TGTGCCAGCAGTTCCGCAACCAAAACAGGGGTCGGGGGCTACACCTTC. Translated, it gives CASSSATKTGVGGYTF.

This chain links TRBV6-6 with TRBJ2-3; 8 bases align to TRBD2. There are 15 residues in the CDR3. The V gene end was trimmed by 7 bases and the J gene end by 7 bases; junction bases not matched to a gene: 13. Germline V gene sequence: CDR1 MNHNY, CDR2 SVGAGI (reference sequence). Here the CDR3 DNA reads TGTGCCAGCAAAGAAGGGGGGACTAGATCCAATACGCAGTATTTT. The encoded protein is CASKEGGTRSNTQYF.

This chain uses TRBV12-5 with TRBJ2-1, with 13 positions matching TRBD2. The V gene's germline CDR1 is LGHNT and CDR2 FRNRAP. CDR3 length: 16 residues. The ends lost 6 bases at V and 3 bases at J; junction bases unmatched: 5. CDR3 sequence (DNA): TGTGCTAGTGGGGGAGGGACTAGCGGGAACTACAATGAGCAGTTCTTC. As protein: CASGGGTSGNYNEQFF.

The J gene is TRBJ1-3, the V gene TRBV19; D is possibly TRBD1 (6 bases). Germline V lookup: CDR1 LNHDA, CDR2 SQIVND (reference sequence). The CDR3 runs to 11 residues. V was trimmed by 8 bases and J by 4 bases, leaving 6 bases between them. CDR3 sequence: CASGTGNTIYF. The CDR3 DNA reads TGTGCCAGTGGGACAGGAAACACCATATATTTT.

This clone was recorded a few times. In nucleotides, the CDR3 is TGTGCCAGCCTCCCCAATGGAGGCTACTCCTACGAGCAGTACTTC. Translated: CASLPNGGYSYEQYF. The V call is TRBV28, the J call TRBJ2-7, with a possible D match to TRBD2 (5 bases). This CDR3 contains 15 residues. Trimming removed 8 bases at V and 0 bases at J, with 17 bases between. CDR1 and CDR2 (germline): MDHEN, SYDVKM.

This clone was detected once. In nucleotides, the CDR3 is TGTGCCACCAGTGATTTGGAGGATGGCTACACCTTC. It translates to CATSDLEDGYTF. The chain joins TRBV24-1 to TRBJ1-2; D not resolved. The V end was cut by 0 bases, the J end by 6 bases, with 4 bases between. CDR1 and CDR2 from the germline V gene are KGHDR and SFDVKD. This CDR3 has 12 residues.

Here the CDR3 DNA reads TGTGCCAGCAGCCAGACTAGCGGGAGCTACGAGCAGTACTTC. Protein product: CASSQTSGSYEQYF. The chain is built from TRBV6-5 and TRBJ2-7; 12 bases agree with TRBD2. Germline-derived CDR1 and CDR2 are MNHEY and SVGAGI. The CDR3 runs 14 residues. V lost 6 bases and J lost 3; bases outside the gene matches: 3.

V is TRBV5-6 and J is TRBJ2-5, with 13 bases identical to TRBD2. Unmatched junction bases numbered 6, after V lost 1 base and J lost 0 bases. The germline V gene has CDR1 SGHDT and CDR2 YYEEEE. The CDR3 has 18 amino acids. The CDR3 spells CASSLLQGLAGNQETQYF. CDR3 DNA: TGTGCCAGCAGCTTGTTACAGGGACTAGCGGGGAACCAAGAGACCCAGTACTTC.

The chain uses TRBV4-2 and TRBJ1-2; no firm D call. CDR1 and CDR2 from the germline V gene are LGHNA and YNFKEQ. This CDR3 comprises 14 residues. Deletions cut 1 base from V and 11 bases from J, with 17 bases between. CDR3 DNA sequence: TGTGCCAGCAGCCAAGTCGGCAGGCCCACCCCTTACACCTTC. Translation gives CASSQVGRPTPYTF.

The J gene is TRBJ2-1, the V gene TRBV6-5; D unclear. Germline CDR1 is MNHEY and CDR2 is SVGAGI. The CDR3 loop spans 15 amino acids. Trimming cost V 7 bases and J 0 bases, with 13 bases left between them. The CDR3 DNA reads TGTGCCAGCAACCCGAGACAAACCTCCTACAATGAGCAGTTCTTC. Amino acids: CASNPRQTSYNEQFF.

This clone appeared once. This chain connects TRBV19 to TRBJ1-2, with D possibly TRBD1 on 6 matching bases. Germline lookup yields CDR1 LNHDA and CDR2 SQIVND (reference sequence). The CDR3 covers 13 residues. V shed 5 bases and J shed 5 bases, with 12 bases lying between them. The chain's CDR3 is CASSGGLGYGYTF. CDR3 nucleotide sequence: TGTGCCAGTAGTGGGGGCCTCGGGTATGGCTACACCTTC.

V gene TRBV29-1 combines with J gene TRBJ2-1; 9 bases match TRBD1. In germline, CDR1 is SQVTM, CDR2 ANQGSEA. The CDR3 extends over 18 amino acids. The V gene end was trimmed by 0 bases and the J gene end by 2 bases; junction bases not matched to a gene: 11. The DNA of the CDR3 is TGCAGCGTTGAAGAATGGTTGACGGACAGGGGCACCTACAATGAGCAGTTCTTC. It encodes CSVEEWLTDRGTYNEQFF.

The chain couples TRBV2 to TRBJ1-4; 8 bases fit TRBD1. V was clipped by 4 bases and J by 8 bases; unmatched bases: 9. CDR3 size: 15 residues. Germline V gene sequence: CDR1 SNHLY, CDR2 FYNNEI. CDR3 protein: CASSAQGAGEEKLFF. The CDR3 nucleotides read TGTGCCAGCAGTGCTCAGGGGGCCGGAGAAGAAAAACTGTTTTTT.

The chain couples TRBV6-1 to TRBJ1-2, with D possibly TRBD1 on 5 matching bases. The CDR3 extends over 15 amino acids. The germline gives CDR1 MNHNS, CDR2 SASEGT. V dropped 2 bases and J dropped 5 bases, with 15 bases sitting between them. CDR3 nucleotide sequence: TGTGCCAGCAGTGAATACGCAGGGATCGCTTATGGCTACACCTTC. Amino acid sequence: CASSEYAGIAYGYTF.

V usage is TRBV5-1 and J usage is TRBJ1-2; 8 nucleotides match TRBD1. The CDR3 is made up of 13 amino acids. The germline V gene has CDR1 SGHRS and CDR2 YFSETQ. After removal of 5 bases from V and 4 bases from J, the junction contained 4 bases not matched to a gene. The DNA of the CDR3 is TGCGCCAGCAGGGGACAGGAAGGCTATGGCTACACCTTC. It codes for CASRGQEGYGYTF.

CDR3 sequence reads: CASSAGTGPYEQYF. The CDR3 nucleotides read TGTGCCAGTAGCGCCGGGACAGGACCCTACGAGCAGTACTTC. The chain recombines TRBV19 with TRBJ2-7; 8 bases agree with TRBD1. V shed 6 bases and J 2 bases; nucleotides not matched to a gene: 6. This CDR3 spans 14 amino acids. Germline CDR1 LNHDA, CDR2 SQIVND (reference sequence).

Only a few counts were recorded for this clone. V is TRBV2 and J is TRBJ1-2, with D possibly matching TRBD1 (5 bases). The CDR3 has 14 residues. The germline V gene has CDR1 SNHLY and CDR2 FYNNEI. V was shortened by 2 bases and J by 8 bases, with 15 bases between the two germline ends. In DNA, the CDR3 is TGTGCCAGCAGTGAAATAAGGGGTTTACAAGGCTACACCTTC. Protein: CASSEIRGLQGYTF.